The present entry profiles one T cell receptor beta chain with its context. This clone was counted once. No antigen is known for it. No much larger clone is present one base from it, and per-base qualities are unavailable. Compared with germline, V lacks 1 base and J lacks 5 bases; bases without a gene match: 5. Spanning cysteine to phenylalanine, the CDR3 consists of 14 amino acids. Left in the record is the CDR3 DNA by itself, 42 bases read in frame from the first base. The germline V gene sets CDR1 to SGHDT and CDR2 to YYEEEE. The data originate from a study of shared clonotypes between healthy human individuals (dated by TCRdb to the early 2020s). Study-wide context: The cohort comprised a couple of women and a few men aged 18 to 49 years. Libraries were prepared and TCR repertoires were sequenced by different laboratories using diverse techniques, in order to increase sequencing depth and limit assay-specific biases. Per donor, three plates each were used for CD4 naive and CD4 memory, two for CD8 naive, and one for CD8 memory. Between about 0.9 and 8.9 billion PBMCs per donor were obtained by leukapheresis. The study deeply sequenced blood TCR repertoires of 5 or 6 healthy adults to estimate repertoire size and the extent of clonotype sharing between individuals. The paper's findings and limits, for the study overall: The genetic and exposure-history diversity represented was limited by the small number of donors. Only blood was sampled, and tissue TCR repertoires likely differ from those in blood. Naive subsets generally had larger estimated clonotype richness than memory subsets did. Based on pairwise subsampling, the degree of clonotype sharing among donors was expected to be affected by sequencing depth. Even with the large sequencing depth, rarefaction of the sorted-subset datasets indicated that sequencing was incomplete. When a handful of donors were compared, the shared fraction of clonotypes was about 5% for naive CD4, roughly 3.4% for naive CD8, 2.3% for memory CD4, and 0.4% for memory CD8. Compared with non-shared clonotypes, clonotypes shared by all four sorted-subset donors had higher generation probabilities.

CD8 naive samples were CD45RO-negative cells positively selected for CCR7, giving a CD45RA+CCR7+ population that excluded TemRA cells. Healthy HIV-negative adults with no recently reported acute infections or vaccinations were included as donors. Only Caucasian adults living in Nashville, Tennessee, USA were represented among the donors. Blood was obtained by leukapheresis, after which PBMCs were separated by Ficoll-Histopaque density gradient centrifugation and cryopreserved in liquid nitrogen vapor phase. Analytical flow cytometry was used to check the purity and quantity of every magnetically sorted T cell population. Genomic DNA was isolated from every sorted fraction and measured by UV absorbance on a Nanodrop 2000c. Using the deep immunoSEQ assay, multiplex PCR amplified TCR CDR3 regions from genomic DNA. Genomic DNA extracted from each cell subset was distributed evenly over all wells of several immunoSEQ 96-well plates, and each plate served as one replicate. For sorted subsets, each replicate PCR was loaded with around 200 ng genomic DNA, equivalent to about 33,000 T cell genomes. The purified libraries were quantified using a Qubit 3.0 fluorometer, sized with a Bioanalyzer 2100, and then quantified again using the KAPA Library Quantification kit. Every immunoSEQ 96-well plate was sequenced on a separate single-read 150-cycle Illumina NextSeq 550 flow cell. The authors' pipeline ran thus. The immunoSEQ output contained only junctional sequences without quality scores, so filtering could not match that applied to full-length reads. To assign V/J genes and CDR3, sequences were annotated against IMGT germline references using PyIR, a Python wrapper for IgBLAST v1.9. Reads were removed for weak V/J assignments (E-value above 1e-6), missing CDR3, stop codons, out-of-frame junctions, or ambiguous translated residues. V3J clonotypes were defined as sequences sharing the same inferred V gene, J gene, and CDR3 amino acid sequence. To compute the percentage overlap between repertoires, the number of shared unique clonotypes was divided by the size of the smaller repertoire. Repertoire richness was assessed with RTK rarefaction, the Chao1 estimator, and Recon v2.1 estimates of unobserved clonotypes. Generation probabilities were computed with OLGA for all TCRbeta clonotypes obtained by the gDNA method from several donors. TCRdb mirrors the immuneACCESS table, restricted to in-frame sequences. Some clones are absent from its copies; in checked studies, under half trace to an unresolved V gene, and the reason for the others is unknown. The V and J calls and clone size come from that table; D and trimming were worked out from the DNA. The sample table records 660,000 or so clones; approximately 96% of these occur just once. The top ten clonotypes cover around 0.1% of the sample.

This sequence was found in a woman aged 30 to 39 in good health. The sample comprised naive CD8+ T cells sorted from blood. According to the study, the label for this sample's cell subset or site signals: CD45RA+CCR7+. The chain couples TRBV5-6 to TRBJ2-7; 8 bases in between match TRBD2. Here is the DNA: TGTGCCAGCAGCTTGTCGGCGGGAGGTCACGAGCAGTACTTC. Translated, this is CASSLSAGGHEQYF. Joined to the reference TRBV5-6 and TRBJ2-7 proteins, this CDR3 gives the full variable domain: DAGVTQSPTHLIKTRGQQVTLRCSPKSGHDTVSWYQQALGQGPQFIFQYYEEEERQRGNFPDRFSGHQFPNYSSELNVNALLLGDSALYLCASSLSAGGHEQYFGPGTRLTVT.